These T cell receptor beta chains were read from a single sample in a study of blood T cell repertoires in COVID-19. Here immunoSEQ multiplex PCR was the method, and the copy in TCRdb shows in-frame clones only, minus some. The repertoire holds around 370,000 clones, with about nine tenths as singletons. The sample comprised peripheral blood. The receptor set was obtained from a woman aged 70-85 years with COVID-19, enrolled during active disease. CDR3s include the opening cysteine and the closing phenylalanine or tryptophan. The D gene is left open where the match is weak. Size tells how often a clone was seen (once, few, many) or the class of an expanded clone, and some rows leave it out.

D gene	V gene	clone size	J gene	CDR3 DNA	CDR3 protein
TRBD1	TRBV24-1	.	TRBJ1-1	TGTGCCACCGGCGACAGGGACCAAGCTTTCTTT	CATGDRDQAFF
TRBD1	TRBV24-1	.	TRBJ2-3	TGTGCCACCAGTGACCTGGGACAGCCGGATACGCAGTATTTT	CATSDLGQPDTQYF
TRBD1	TRBV3-1/TRBV3-2	.	TRBJ1-1	TGTGCCAGCAGCCCGCTATGGCAGGGGGCACCGGCTGAAGCTTTCTTT	CASSPLWQGAPAEAFF
TRBD1	TRBV5-8	.	TRBJ1-5	TGTGCCAGCAGCCATGGGACAGGGAGCCATCAGCCCCAGCATTTT	CASSHGTGSHQPQHF
TRBD1	TRBV6-5	once	TRBJ1-5	TGTGCCAGCACCGGACAGGGGAGGGATCAGCCCCAGCATTTT	CASTGQGRDQPQHF
TRBD2	TRBV2	.	TRBJ2-2	TGTGCCAGCAGTGAAGTTCGGACTAGCGCCGGGGAGCTGTTTTTT	CASSEVRTSAGELFF
TRBD2	TRBV5-6	.	TRBJ2-3	TGTGCCAGCAGCTTACCGGGACTAGCCACAGATACGCAGTATTTT	CASSLPGLATDTQYF
.	TRBV21-1	.	TRBJ1-6	TGTGCCAGCAGCAAAAGTTCAGGGGTATCTAATAATTCACCCCTCCACTTT	CASSKSSGVSNNSPLHF
TRBD2	TRBV7-2	.	TRBJ2-3	TGTGCCAGCAGCTTAGCGTCTAGCGGGGGGGAATATACGCAGTATTTT	CASSLASSGGEYTQYF
.	TRBV11-2	.	TRBJ1-2	TGTGCCAGCAGTTCGTTAGGGGATAGGTCGCATGGCTACACCTTC	CASSSLGDRSHGYTF
.	TRBV7-2	.	TRBJ2-7	TGTGCCAGCAGCTTGTCCGGGACTGGCCTATACGAGCAGTACTTC	CASSLSGTGLYEQYF
TRBD1	TRBV29-1	once	TRBJ1-1	TGCAGCGTTGAAGGGGGGACAGCCCGAACCGAGGCTTTCTTT	CSVEGGTARTEAFF
TRBD1	TRBV7-9	once	TRBJ2-1	TGTGCCAGCAGCTGGGGACAGGGCGGCGAGCAGTTCTTC	CASSWGQGGEQFF
.	TRBV28	.	TRBJ1-2	TGTGCCAGCAGCCCGAACATAAACTATGGCTACACCTTC	CASSPNINYGYTF
.	TRBV4-3	few	TRBJ2-7	TGCGCCAGCAGCCGGACACTGAGCTCCTACGAGCAGTACTTC	CASSRTLSSYEQYF
.	TRBV27	.	TRBJ2-7	TGTGCCAGCAGTTTAGGGGCAGGGGAGGGCTACGAGCAGTACTTC	CASSLGAGEGYEQYF
.	TRBV27	once	TRBJ1-5	TGTGCCAGCAGCTCTTTAGGTCTAGGAGGCAATCAGCCCCAGCATTTT	CASSSLGLGGNQPQHF
TRBD1	TRBV5-1	.	TRBJ2-7	TGCGCCAGCAGCACCCCGGGACAGGGGGCGGACGAGCAGTACTTC	CASSTPGQGADEQYF
.	TRBV5-1	.	TRBJ1-1	TGCGCCAGCAGCTTAGACAAGAACACTGAAGCTTTCTTT	CASSLDKNTEAFF
.	TRBV5-6	many	TRBJ1-6	TGTGCCAGCAGCTTGTTTTTCTCCGAGTATTCACCCCTCCACTTT	CASSLFFSEYSPLHF
.	TRBV7-3	.	TRBJ1-2	TGTGCCAGCAGACTAAATGGGGCCTATGGCTACACCTTC	CASRLNGAYGYTF
TRBD2	TRBV3-1/TRBV3-2	.	TRBJ2-1	TGTGCCAGCAGCCCGGGACTAGCGGGGTCCCGCGGTGAGCAGTTCTTC	CASSPGLAGSRGEQFF
.	TRBV11-2	.	TRBJ2-3	TGTGCCAGCAGCTTAAGGGCGGGTAGCGACACAGATACGCAGTATTTT	CASSLRAGSDTDTQYF